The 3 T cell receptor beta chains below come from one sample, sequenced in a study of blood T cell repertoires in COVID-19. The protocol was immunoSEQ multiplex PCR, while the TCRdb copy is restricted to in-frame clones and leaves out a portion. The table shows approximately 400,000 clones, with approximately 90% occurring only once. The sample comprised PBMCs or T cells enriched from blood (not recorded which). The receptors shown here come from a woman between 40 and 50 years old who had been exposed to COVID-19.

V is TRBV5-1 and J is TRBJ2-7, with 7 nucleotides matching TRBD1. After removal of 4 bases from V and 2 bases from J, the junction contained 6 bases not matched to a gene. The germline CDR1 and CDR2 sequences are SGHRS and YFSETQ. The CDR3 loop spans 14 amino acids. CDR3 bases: TGCGCCAGCAGCCCGGGACAGCCACCCTACGAGCAGTACTTC. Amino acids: CASSPGQPPYEQYF.

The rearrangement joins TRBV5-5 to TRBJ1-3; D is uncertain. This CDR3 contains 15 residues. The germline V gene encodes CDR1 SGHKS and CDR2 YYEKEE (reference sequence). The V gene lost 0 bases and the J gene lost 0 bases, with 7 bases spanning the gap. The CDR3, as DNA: TGTGCCAGCAGCTTGGCTCCGGTCTCTGGAAACACCATATATTTT. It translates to CASSLAPVSGNTIYF.

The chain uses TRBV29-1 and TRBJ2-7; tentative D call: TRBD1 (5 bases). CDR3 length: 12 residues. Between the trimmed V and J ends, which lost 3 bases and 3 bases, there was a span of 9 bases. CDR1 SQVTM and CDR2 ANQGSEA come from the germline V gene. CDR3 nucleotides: TGCAGCGTTGACTCCGACAGCTACGAGCAGTACTTC. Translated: CSVDSDSYEQYF.